This T cell receptor (beta chain) was sequenced during a study of T cells in localized non-small cell lung cancer (dated by TCRdb to about 2020). About the study as a whole: Comparing tumors with uninvolved tumor-adjacent lungs, the study looked at the T cell repertoires of fewer than 250 patients with early-stage NSCLC. All 220 or so NSCLC patients in the cohort were treatment-naive and had localized lung tumors that were resected. A mean age of about 66 years was recorded for the NSCLC patients, of whom more than 120 were male and about a hundred were female. Findings and caveats that apply to the study as a whole: Because the study design was exploratory, TCR variables were selected using unadjusted p-values without false-discovery rate correction. Longer overall survival was associated with higher blood T cell density, whereas shorter survival was associated with higher adjacent-lung clonality. Because multi-region tumor sequencing was not done, intratumor heterogeneity could not be ruled out. The highest T cell clonality was observed in uninvolved tumor-adjacent lung, where clonality exceeded that of tumor, suggesting that antigenic responses were more focused in uninvolved tumor-adjacent lung. A median of roughly 50 of the top 100 tumor clones turned up in the paired uninvolved adjacent lung, and under 30 of those clones also ranked among the top 100 of that same adjacent lung.

Comments on this clone: The target of this receptor is not known. The sample holds no much larger clone one base away, and base qualities are not on file.

At diagnosis, peripheral blood, uninvolved tumor-adjacent lung and tumor were collected and stored as a combination of fresh-frozen and FFPE material. For TCR repertoire profiling, blood samples were analyzed as peripheral blood mononuclear cells. Via the germline V gene (reference sequence), CDR1 is GTSNPN and CDR2 SVGIG. The V and J ends are trimmed by 0 bases and 5 bases, leaving 7 bases between them. Its CDR3 holds 12 amino acids, cysteine through phenylalanine. Only CDR3 DNA is held: 36 bases, read in frame from base 1. TCR beta CDR3 regions were sequenced from DNA using the immunoSEQ Assay. In the source study's methods: To compute T cell density, TCR beta template counts were normalized to usable DNA, which was estimated by amplifying housekeeping genes. Using the preseqR package, richness was estimated by extrapolating to 120,000 templates for tissue samples and 400,000 templates for PBMC samples. Clonality was defined as one minus Pielou's evenness. Tissue-enriched TCRs were identified through differential abundance testing performed on productive amino-acid clonotypes, with a minimum total count of 5 and an alpha of 0.1. Repertoire overlap between compartments was quantified with the Jaccard Index and Morisita Overlap Index. TCR beta CDR3s were clustered by GLIPH together with public tetramer-defined viral CDR3s, and at least three viral sequences plus V-gene enrichment were required for viral motifs. This immuneACCESS table, as held by TCRdb, lists in-frame sequences with V and J called but not all clones. Of the missing ones, under half trace to an unresolved V gene in checked studies; the others have no known cause. The DNA was the basis for D and trimming; V, J and clone size are from that table. Here the sample has about 24,000 clones; around 88% occur a single time. The ten largest clones take up approximately 9.4% of the sample.

The sequence came from a woman aged 40 to 75 with stage III lung adenocarcinoma. Specimen: peripheral blood mononuclear cells, collected before any cancer treatment. The chain uses TRBV30 and TRBJ2-5, with an unclear D gene assignment. The CDR3 protein is CAWSVNRETQYF. The DNA reads TGTGCCTGGAGTGTTAATCGGGAGACCCAGTACTTC.